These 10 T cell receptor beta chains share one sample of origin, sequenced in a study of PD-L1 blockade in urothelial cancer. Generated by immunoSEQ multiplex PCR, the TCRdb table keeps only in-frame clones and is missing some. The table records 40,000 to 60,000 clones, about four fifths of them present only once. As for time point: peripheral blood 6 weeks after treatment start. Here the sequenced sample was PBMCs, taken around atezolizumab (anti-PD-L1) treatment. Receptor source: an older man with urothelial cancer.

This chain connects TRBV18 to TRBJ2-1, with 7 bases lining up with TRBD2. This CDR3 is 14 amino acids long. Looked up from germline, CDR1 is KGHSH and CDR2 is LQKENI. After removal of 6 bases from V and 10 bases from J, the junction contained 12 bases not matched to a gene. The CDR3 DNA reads TGTGCCAGCTCGCCCCTGACTAGCCTCTGGGAGCAGTTCTTC. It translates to CASSPLTSLWEQFF.

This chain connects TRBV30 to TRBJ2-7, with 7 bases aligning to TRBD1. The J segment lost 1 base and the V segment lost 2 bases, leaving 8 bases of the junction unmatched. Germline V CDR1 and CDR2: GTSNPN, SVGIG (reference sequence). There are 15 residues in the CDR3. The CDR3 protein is CAWSKEGQASYEQYF. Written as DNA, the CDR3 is TGTGCCTGGAGTAAGGAAGGACAGGCTTCCTACGAGCAGTACTTC.

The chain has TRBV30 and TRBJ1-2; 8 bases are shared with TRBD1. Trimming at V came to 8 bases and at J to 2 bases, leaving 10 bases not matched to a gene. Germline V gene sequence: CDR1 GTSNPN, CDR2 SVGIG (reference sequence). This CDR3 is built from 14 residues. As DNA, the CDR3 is TGTGCCGGAGGGGGACAGGCGTCGAACTATGGCTACACCTTC. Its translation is CAGGGQASNYGYTF.

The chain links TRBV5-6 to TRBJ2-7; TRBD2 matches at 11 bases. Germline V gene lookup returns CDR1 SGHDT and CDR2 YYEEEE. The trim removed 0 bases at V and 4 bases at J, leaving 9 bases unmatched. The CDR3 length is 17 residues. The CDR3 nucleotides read TGTGCCAGCAGCTTGGGCGCACTGACTAGCGGGAAATACGAGCAGTACTTC. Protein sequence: CASSLGALTSGKYEQYF.

This chain's CDR3 is CASSLGLAGGRAGELFF. In DNA form, the CDR3 reads TGTGCCAGCAGCTTAGGACTAGCGGGAGGGCGGGCCGGGGAGCTGTTTTTT. This chain links TRBV11-2 with TRBJ2-2; 14 bases are shared with TRBD2. After removal of 1 base from V and 6 bases from J, the junction contained 4 bases not matched to a gene. The CDR3 consists of 17 residues. The germline CDR1 and CDR2 sequences are SGHAT and FQNNGV.

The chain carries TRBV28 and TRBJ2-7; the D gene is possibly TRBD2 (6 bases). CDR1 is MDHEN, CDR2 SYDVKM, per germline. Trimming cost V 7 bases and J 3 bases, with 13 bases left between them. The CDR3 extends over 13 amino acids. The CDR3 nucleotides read TGTGCCAGCACCGGGACTCGGAACTACGAGCAGTACTTC. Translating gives CASTGTRNYEQYF.

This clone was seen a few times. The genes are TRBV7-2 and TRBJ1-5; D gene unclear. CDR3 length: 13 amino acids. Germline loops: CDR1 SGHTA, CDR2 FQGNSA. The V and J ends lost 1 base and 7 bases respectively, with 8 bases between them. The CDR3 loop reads CASSLGPRQPQHF. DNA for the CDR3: TGTGCCAGCAGCTTAGGGCCCAGACAGCCCCAGCATTTT.

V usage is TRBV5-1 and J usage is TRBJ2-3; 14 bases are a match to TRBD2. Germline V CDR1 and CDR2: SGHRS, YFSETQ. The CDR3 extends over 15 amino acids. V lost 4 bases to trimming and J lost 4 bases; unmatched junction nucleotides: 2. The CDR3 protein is CASSLGLAGADTQYF. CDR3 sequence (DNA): TGCGCCAGCAGCCTGGGACTAGCGGGAGCAGATACGCAGTATTTT.

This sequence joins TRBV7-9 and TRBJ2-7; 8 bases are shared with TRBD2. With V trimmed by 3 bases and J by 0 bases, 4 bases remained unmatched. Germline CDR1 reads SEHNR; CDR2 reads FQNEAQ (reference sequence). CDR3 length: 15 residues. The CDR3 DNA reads TGTGCCAGCAGCTTTACTAGCGGAAGCTCCTACGAGCAGTACTTC. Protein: CASSFTSGSSYEQYF.

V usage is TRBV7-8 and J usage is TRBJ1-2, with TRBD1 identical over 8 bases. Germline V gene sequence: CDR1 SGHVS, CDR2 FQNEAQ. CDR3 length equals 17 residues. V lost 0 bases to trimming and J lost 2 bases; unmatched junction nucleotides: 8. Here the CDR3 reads CASSLALPDRANYGYTF. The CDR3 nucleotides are TGTGCCAGCAGCTTAGCGCTCCCGGACAGGGCCAACTATGGCTACACCTTC.